Detailed here is one T cell receptor (beta chain). The sample originates from a study of shared T cell receptors in the human thymus. Libraries were prepared by immunoSEQ multiplex PCR; TCRdb keeps only in-frame clonotypes and omits some of them. The repertoire holds hundreds of thousands of clones, with over 75% as singletons. The CDR3 runs 16 residues. Looked up from germline, CDR1 is LGHNA and CDR2 is YSLEER. V lost 1 base and J 10 bases, leaving 20 bases between the germline ends. The sample was also linked to a second study, of human thymus T cells. That investigation notes: Healthy Finnish infants undergoing corrective surgery for congenital heart defects provided the donor material. The source of the thymus tissue was resections taken during corrective heart surgery. Related research has reported that thymic repertoires overlap highly among unrelated individuals.

The sequence was obtained from a boy under two years old with a congenital heart defect. The chain employs TRBV4-3 and TRBJ2-1; D remains unclear. Material: thymocytes. CDR3 amino acids: CASSQGASMGYEEQFF. The DNA for the CDR3 is TGCGCCAGCAGCCAAGGAGCCTCGATGGGCTATGAAGAGCAGTTCTTC.